The clone carrying this T cell receptor beta chain was found a few times. Original processing methods: Reference gene primer amplification yielded estimated nucleated cell counts. TCRdb keeps only in-frame clones here, not all; method: immunoSEQ multiplex PCR. V and J calls plus clone size are reproduced from that table; the DNA served to infer D and trimming. The sample consists of about 150,000 clones, 70% to 90% of them appearing once. These data originate in a study of blood T cell repertoires in COVID-19. Germline loops: CDR1 LNHDA, CDR2 SQIVND (reference sequence). The V gene lost 5 bases and the J gene lost 0 bases, with 16 bases spanning the gap. The CDR3 is 17 amino acids.

The chain employs TRBV19 and TRBJ2-2; D unclear. The source of this sequence is a woman in her forties or fifties who had recovered from COVID-19. The sequencing input was PBMCs or T cells enriched from blood (not recorded which). In DNA, the CDR3 is TGTGCCAGTAGTGCCCGAGGTATTGCGGCGAACACCGGGGAGCTGTTTTTT. Translating gives CASSARGIAANTGELFF.